One sample yielded the 5 T cell receptor beta chains listed below, sequenced in a study of metastatic and nonmetastatic thyroid tumors. Via MiXCR, TCRdb re-called the PCR reads. The table has approximately 30,000 clones, more than 20% seen once. Prior to thyroid surgery, none of the patients had received any treatment. Sequenced: blood. The origin of the receptors is a female donor with papillary thyroid cancer or a benign thyroid nodule (not recorded which). Some clones in this sample may be carry-over from other donors' samples.

This clone was seen many times. J is TRBJ2-3 and V is TRBV10-1; weak D call: TRBD1 (6 bases). V lost 8 bases to trimming and J lost 5 bases, with 8 bases between them. The CDR3 has 11 amino acids. CDR1 is WNHNN, CDR2 SYGVQD, per germline (reference sequence). The CDR3 loop reads CASGTLDTQYF. CDR3 coding DNA: TGCGCCAGCGGGACATTAGATACGCAGTATTTT.

This clone was counted many times. Other DNA sequences in the sample encode the same CDR3. Here the CDR3 reads CASIGRSSYEQYF. CDR3 coding DNA: TGTGCCTCAATCGGCAGGAGCTCCTACGAGCAGTACTTC. This rearrangement joins TRBV10-3 to TRBJ2-7; D remains ambiguous. Germline CDR1 and CDR2: ENHRY and SYGVKD. The V end was cut by 11 bases, the J end by 0 bases, with 14 bases between. The CDR3 totals 13 residues.

In this sample, this clone turned up many times. This chain joins TRBV28 and TRBJ1-3; D not certain. CDR3 length: 12 residues. CDR1 is MDHEN, CDR2 SYDVKM, per germline. Deletions cut 4 bases from V and 4 bases from J, with 5 bases between. Here the CDR3 reads CASSSFGNTIYF. The CDR3 DNA sequence: TGTGCCAGCAGTTCATTCGGAAACACCATATATTTT.

In its sample, this clone was seen many times. It may be a read error: a sequence one base away is much more abundant. V is TRBV7-9 and J is TRBJ1-1; D gene ambiguous. The CDR3 is 13 residues long. Trimming shortened V by 5 bases and J by 4 bases, and 11 bases separated the two germline ends. Germline values: CDR1 SEHNR, CDR2 FQNEAQ (reference sequence). The CDR3: CASSRTVPTEAFF. As DNA, the CDR3 is TGTGCCAGCAGCCGAACAGTGCCCACTGAAGCTTTCTTT.

At least ten counts were recorded for this clone. The chain has TRBV4-2 and TRBJ2-7, with D hard to call. The CDR3 spans 15 residues. From germline, CDR1 is LGHNA and CDR2 YNFKEQ. V was pared by 3 bases and J by 8 bases, with 20 bases between. Written as DNA, the CDR3 is TGTGCCAGCAGCCATCCGGCGACCACCCTTTCTCAGCAGTACTTC. It specifies CASSHPATTLSQQYF.